This TCR beta chain was profiled in a study of T cell changes during pregnancy in multiple sclerosis. This CDR3 has 11 residues. Per the germline V gene, CDR1 is SNHLY and CDR2 is FYNNEI. V was clipped by 10 bases and J by 0 bases, with 7 bases between them. TCRdb's table, derived via immunoSEQ multiplex PCR, lists solely in-frame clones and lacks some. This sample has about 50,000 clones, with around 90% found just once. The origin of this receptor is a female donor with multiple sclerosis, enrolled in a pregnancy study. Sequencing was performed on CD8+ T cells from peripheral blood mononuclear cells, taken after pregnancy. The chain links TRBV2 to TRBJ2-7; D is uncertain. In DNA form, the CDR3 reads TGTGCCACTGAGGACTCCTACGAGCAGTACTTC. This sequence encodes CATEDSYEQYF.